This entry is about one TCR beta chain. Its antigen is still unknown. No base quality information exists; no much larger clone differs at one position. Its CDR3 holds 13 amino acids, cysteine through phenylalanine. This entry keeps only the CDR3 DNA: 39 bases, framed from base 1. The germline V gene encodes CDR1 SGDLS and CDR2 YYNGEE. This record belongs to a study of blood T cells in healthy people across ages (dated by TCRdb to 2013 to 2016). Notes on the research overall: In model experiments, template switching captured roughly one uniquely barcoded TCR beta cDNA molecule for every two T cells. For two donors (one aged 18 to 30 and one aged 80 or older), the study analyzed two additional independent replicas of 1 million unique cDNA reads from the same blood draw. The study measured age-related changes in TCR beta repertoire diversity using deep sequencing normalized with unique cDNA molecular identifiers. To avoid experimental bias, donors of different ages were randomly spread across the sequencing lanes. Donors were grouped into four age groups: young (average 16 years), middle-aged (about 38), aged (approximately 58) and long-lived (about 90).

The donors were under 40 Caucasian individuals from Russia, aged roughly 6 to 100 years, who were systemically healthy. Around 10 milliliters of peripheral blood were drawn from each donor into EDTA-treated Vacutainer tubes. Ficoll-Paque density-gradient centrifugation was used to isolate PBMCs, with at least 6.5 million per sample. Total RNA, at least 5 micrograms per sample, was extracted from PBMCs with Trizol reagent. Naive CD45RAhigh/CD27high T cell percentages were measured by flow cytometry on a PBMC aliquot from every donor. The receptor library was made with 5' RACE. Sequencing used an Illumina HiSeq 2500. The second PCR ran for roughly 6 to 11 cycles and used a J-beta primer mix along with a sample-barcoded 5' primer. A unique molecular identifier was introduced onto each TCR beta cDNA molecule by a template-switch 5' adaptor carrying 12 random nucleotides. At least 3 million CDR3-containing paired-end reads were obtained from each sample. First-strand cDNA synthesis was performed from all RNA using the Mint cDNA synthesis kit, with priming by a TRBC-specific oligonucleotide. Following uracil-DNA glycosylase treatment, all cDNA underwent a first 18-cycle PCR with the universal primers M1SS and BC2_uni_R. In the authors' own workflow: For normalization, 1 million high-quality reads were randomly selected from each sample, with every read carrying a distinct molecular identifier. Instead of being binned into consensus sequences, reads that shared molecular identifiers were thrown out. CDR3 identification, clonotype clustering and error correction used MiTCR with a Q25 quality threshold and the strictest error-elimination algorithm. A nonparametric unseen species model with Euler transformation was used to estimate lower-bound total TCR beta diversity. TCRdb ran its own pipeline on the public reads, namely fastp trimming at Q25 and MiXCR clone calling, and kept in-frame beta chains. Merged by CDR3 protein, the rows form single entries marked with the most common genes and DNA. In this record, the V and J calls reflect TCRdb's handling and not the investigators' own analysis. The sample has hundreds of thousands of distinct CDR3 sequences on record, roughly 21% of them singletons. In total, the top ten clones hold approximately 3.6% of the sample.

Paper-wide results and their limitations: Because donor CMV infection status was unknown, age-related changes in expanded clonotypes were potentially confounded. Estimates of total diversity based on one million sequenced T cells were considered lower bounds and underestimates. The long-lived group showed more naive CD4+ T cells, fewer expanded clones and increased TCR diversity than the aged group, suggesting age selection. The percentage of naive T cells measured by flow cytometry correlated strongly with observed TCR beta diversity. Since profiling was done on bulk unsorted PBMCs, naive and antigen-experienced compartments could not be conclusively compared. As age increased, observed TCR beta diversity per million T cells dropped in a roughly linear way, and a significant reduction was already evident by age about 40.

This chain is built from TRBV9 and TRBJ2-1; there is no confident call for the D gene. The J call may be faulty, since TRBJ2-7 better matches the DNA end. The sequenced material came from blood. This TCR came from a man aged 70 or older in good health. CDR3 loop: CASSPWAQSEQYF. The DNA is TGTGCCAGCAGCCCATGGGCTCAATCCGAGCAGTACTTC.